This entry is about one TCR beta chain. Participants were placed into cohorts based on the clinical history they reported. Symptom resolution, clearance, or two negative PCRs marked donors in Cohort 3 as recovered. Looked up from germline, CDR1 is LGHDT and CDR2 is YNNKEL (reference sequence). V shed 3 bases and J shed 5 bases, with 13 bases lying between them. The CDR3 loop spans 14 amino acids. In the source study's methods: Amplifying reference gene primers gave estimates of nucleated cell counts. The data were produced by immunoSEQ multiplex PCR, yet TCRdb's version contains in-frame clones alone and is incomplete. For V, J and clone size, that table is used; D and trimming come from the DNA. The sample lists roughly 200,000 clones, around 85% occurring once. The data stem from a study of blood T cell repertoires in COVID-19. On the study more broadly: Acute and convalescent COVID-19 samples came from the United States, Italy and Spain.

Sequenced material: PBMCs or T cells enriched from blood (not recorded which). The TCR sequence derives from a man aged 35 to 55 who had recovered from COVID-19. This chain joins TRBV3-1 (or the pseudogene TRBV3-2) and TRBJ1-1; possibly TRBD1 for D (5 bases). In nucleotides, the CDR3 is TGTGCCAGCAGCCACGGGGGGAGGGGAACTGAAGCTTTCTTT. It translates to CASSHGGRGTEAFF.